This section outlines one T cell receptor beta chain sequence together with its context. Assay: immunoSEQ multiplex PCR; the TCRdb copy retains only in-frame clones and omits some. This table holds 80,000 to 100,000 clones, roughly 87% found once. With V trimmed by 6 bases and J by 4 bases, 9 bases remained unmatched. CDR1 and CDR2 from the germline V gene are SGHTS and YDEGEE. The CDR3 totals 14 residues. This record comes from a study of OX40 agonist ivuxolimab in advanced cancers. The sequence was collected from an adult with an advanced solid tumor such as melanoma, head and neck, liver or kidney cancer. The specimen comprised CD4+ or CD8+ T cells sorted from blood, sampled in a trial of the OX40 agonist ivuxolimab. The rearrangement joins TRBV5-8 to TRBJ2-5, with 7 bases matching TRBD1. As DNA, the CDR3 is TGTGCCAGCAACCTACAGGGGCTCGCAGAGACCCAGTACTTC. Protein sequence: CASNLQGLAETQYF. The full variable domain, its missing parts supplied by reference TRBV5-8 and TRBJ2-5, is EAGVTQSPTHLIKTRGQQATLRCSPISGHTSVYWYQQALGLGLQFLLWYDEGEERNRGNFPPRFSGRQFPNYSSELNVNALELEDSALYLCASNLQGLAETQYFGPGTRLLVL.